Presented here are 31 T cell receptor beta chains from one specimen sequenced in a study of Ad26.COV2.S vaccination and SARS-CoV-2 variants. Clones were read by immunoSEQ multiplex PCR, and TCRdb kept only the in-frame ones, dropping some. The repertoire holds 350,000 to 400,000 clones, with more than 85% as singletons. Regarding treatment: approximately 18 received Ad26.COV2.S at low or high dose, single or two shots; about 5 received placebo; per-sample allocation not given. Sampling was performed 63 days after the first vaccine or placebo injection. Sample: peripheral blood, taken in a trial of Ad26.COV2.S vaccine versus placebo. These receptors all come from a person aged 18-65 years who received the Ad26.COV2.S COVID-19 vaccine or a placebo.

This clone came up a few times. The chain employs TRBV9 and TRBJ2-7, with 11 bases matching TRBD1. The CDR3 has 16 residues. Germline V gives CDR1 SGDLS, CDR2 YYNGEE. The V segment lost 2 bases and the J segment 3 bases; nucleotides outside the gene matches: 7. The CDR3 sequence is CASSVDPGTGGYEQYF. CDR3 DNA: TGTGCCAGCAGCGTCGACCCAGGGACAGGGGGCTACGAGCAGTACTTC. Using reference TRBV9 and TRBJ2-7 for the parts outside the CDR3, the full variable domain is DSGVTQTPKHLITATGQRVTLRCSPRSGDLSVYWYQQSLDQGLQFLIQYYNGEERAKGNILERFSAQQFPDLHSELNLSSLELGDSALYFCASSVDPGTGGYEQYFGPGTRLTVT.

The chain combines TRBV3-1 (or the pseudogene TRBV3-2) with TRBJ1-3; no reliable D call. Germline CDR1 LGHDT, CDR2 YNNKEL (reference sequence). This CDR3 region has 17 residues. Trimming removed 1 base from V and 0 bases from J, with 13 bases in between. CDR3 loop: CASSQVWLGISGNTIYF. As DNA, the CDR3 is TGTGCCAGCAGCCAAGTCTGGTTGGGAATCTCTGGAAACACCATATATTTT.

The chain links TRBV7-9 to TRBJ2-7; perhaps TRBD2 as D (6 bases). V shed 4 bases and J shed 2 bases, with 9 bases lying between them. The germline V gene encodes CDR1 SEHNR and CDR2 FQNEAQ (reference sequence). The CDR3 loop spans 13 amino acids. As DNA, the CDR3 is TGTGCCAGCAGCTCGCGGGGTCCCTACGAGCAGTACTTC. The encoded protein is CASSSRGPYEQYF.

This chain uses TRBV19 with TRBJ1-2, with D unresolved. Trimming stripped 6 bases from V and 12 bases from J, with 11 bases between. Germline values: CDR1 LNHDA, CDR2 SQIVND (reference sequence). The CDR3 extends over 10 amino acids. The CDR3 spells CASSWGEDTF. Written as DNA, the CDR3 is TGTGCCAGTAGCTGGGGAGAGGACACCTTC.

The chain uses TRBV19 and TRBJ1-4, with D unclear. The CDR3 runs 16 residues. Germline assignment: CDR1 LNHDA and CDR2 SQIVND (reference sequence). V shed 5 bases and J shed 3 bases, with 16 bases lying between them. CDR3 loop: CASSHWSLFANEKLFF. CDR3 nucleotides: TGTGCCAGTAGTCATTGGTCCCTGTTTGCTAATGAAAAACTGTTTTTT.

This chain links TRBV10-3 with TRBJ2-2, with no clear D. Germline values: CDR1 ENHRY, CDR2 SYGVKD. The CDR3 consists of 13 residues. V was clipped by 6 bases and J by 0 bases, with 5 bases between them. The CDR3 sequence: CAIRQANTGELFF. The CDR3, as DNA: TGTGCCATCAGGCAGGCGAACACCGGGGAGCTGTTTTTT.

The CDR3 is CASSYSARAFRDIQYF. CDR3 bases: TGTGCCAGCAGTTACTCCGCCCGGGCATTTAGGGACATTCAGTACTTC. The rearrangement uses TRBV6-5 and TRBJ2-4; D not resolved. The germline V and J ends were trimmed by 0 bases and 8 bases, with 17 bases remaining between them. The CDR3 loop spans 16 amino acids. Germline V gives CDR1 MNHEY, CDR2 SVGAGI.

V is TRBV29-1 and J is TRBJ1-2; no definite D call. Germline CDR1 SQVTM, CDR2 ANQGSEA. V was cut by 3 bases and J by 6 bases, with 8 bases left in between. The CDR3 has 11 residues. The CDR3 region has the DNA TGCAGCGTTGAGGCCGTGGATGGCTACACCTTC. Translation gives CSVEAVDGYTF.

The chain is built from TRBV28 and TRBJ2-3, with D tentatively TRBD1 or TRBD2 (6 bases each). The CDR3 is 16 amino acids. The germline gives CDR1 MDHEN, CDR2 SYDVKM. The V and J ends lost 0 bases and 0 bases respectively, with 10 bases between them. In DNA, the CDR3 is TGTGCCAGCAGTTTATGGAGGGGGGTGAGCACAGATACGCAGTATTTT. Protein product: CASSLWRGVSTDTQYF.

The chain is built from TRBV7-2 and TRBJ2-3, with 9 bases identical to TRBD2. This CDR3 is 17 amino acids long. V lost 5 bases and J lost 0; bases outside the gene matches: 9. Germline V gives CDR1 SGHTA, CDR2 FQGNSA. The CDR3 DNA sequence: TGTGCCAGCAGCCGCGGGAGGGGCTTGACTAGCACAGATACGCAGTATTTT. As protein: CASSRGRGLTSTDTQYF.

This rearrangement joins TRBV5-5 to TRBJ2-7; 7 bases align to TRBD1. Per the germline V gene, CDR1 is SGHKS and CDR2 is YYEKEE (reference sequence). V was clipped by 4 bases and J by 4 bases; unmatched bases: 2. The CDR3 loop spans 12 amino acids. The CDR3 DNA sequence: TGTGCCAGCAGCACAGGGGTTTACGAGCAGTACTTC. It codes for CASSTGVYEQYF.

This chain links TRBV7-2 with TRBJ1-2, with D uncertain. The CDR3 has 15 amino acids. The V end lost 9 bases, the J end lost 0 bases, and 17 bases lay between the germline ends. Germline CDR1 and CDR2: SGHTA and FQGNSA. CDR3 DNA sequence: TGTGCCAGGGCCCCCCTGACGTTAACTAACTATGGCTACACCTTC. Translating it yields CARAPLTLTNYGYTF.

The rearrangement links TRBV4-3 to TRBJ1-1; 8 bases align to TRBD1. Unmatched junction bases numbered 7, after V lost 4 bases and J lost 6 bases. Germline V CDR1 and CDR2: LGHNA, YSLEER. CDR3 length equals 14 residues. As DNA, the CDR3 is TGCGCCAGCAGCCGAGACAGGGGCTTGTCTGAAGCTTTCTTT. Its translation: CASSRDRGLSEAFF.

The chain joins TRBV6-5 to TRBJ1-4, with D hard to call. The length of the CDR3 is 14 residues. V was cut by 6 bases and J by 7 bases, with 15 bases left in between. From germline, CDR1 is MNHEY and CDR2 SVGAGI. The CDR3 loop reads CASSYGGVGEKLFF. CDR3 coding DNA: TGTGCCAGCAGCTACGGCGGTGTAGGTGAAAAACTGTTTTTT.

The chain recombines TRBV20-1 with TRBJ2-3; 10 bases fit TRBD2. Germline CDR1 and CDR2: DFQATT and SNEGSKA (reference sequence). Trimming removed 3 bases from V and 4 bases from J; junction bases left unmatched: 13. This CDR3 region has 17 residues. The DNA for the CDR3 is TGCAGTGCTAGTCGGCTAGCGGGGGTGGATTCCCCAGATACGCAGTATTTT. It specifies CSASRLAGVDSPDTQYF.

V is TRBV6-5 and J is TRBJ2-7, with a tentative D call TRBD1 (6 bases). Looked up from germline, CDR1 is MNHEY and CDR2 is SVGAGI. Trimming left V 11 bases short and J 0 bases short, with 11 bases between. The CDR3 totals 12 residues. The CDR3 nucleotides are TGTGCCGCAACAGGGTTCTCCTACGAGCAGTACTTC. Its protein product is CAATGFSYEQYF.

The chain is built from TRBV4-3 and TRBJ2-2; 7 bases line up with TRBD2. CDR1 and CDR2 from the germline V gene are LGHNA and YSLEER. This CDR3 has 15 amino acids. V shed 0 bases, J shed 5 bases, and the junction held 3 bases outside the gene matches. CDR3 sequence reads: CASSQDPAGTGELFF. CDR3 nucleotide sequence: TGCGCCAGCAGCCAAGATCCAGCGGGGACCGGGGAGCTGTTTTTT.

The chain joins TRBV4-2 to TRBJ1-6, with a possible D match to TRBD1 (6 bases). The CDR3 loop spans 18 amino acids. CDR1 is LGHNA and CDR2 is YNFKEQ in the germline V gene. V dropped 0 bases and J dropped 7 bases, with 19 bases sitting between them. In DNA, the CDR3 is TGTGCCAGCAGCCAAGAATTTGCCCAGGGGCCTCCGAATTCACCCCTCCACTTT. Protein sequence: CASSQEFAQGPPNSPLHF.

The rearrangement uses TRBV6-5 and TRBJ1-1, with D possibly matching TRBD1 (6 bases). Germline V gene lookup returns CDR1 MNHEY and CDR2 SVGAGI. Trimming stripped 6 bases from V and 1 base from J, with 9 bases between. The CDR3 has 13 residues. The CDR3 DNA is TGTGCCAGCAGGCCGACAGGGAACACTGAAGCTTTCTTT. Protein: CASRPTGNTEAFF.

J is TRBJ2-7 and V is TRBV5-1, with a tentative D call TRBD1 (5 bases). Trimming stripped 2 bases from V and 0 bases from J, with 12 bases between. CDR3 length equals 15 residues. Per the germline V gene, CDR1 is SGHRS and CDR2 is YFSETQ. The CDR3 spells CASSFSGSSSYEQYF. CDR3 coding DNA: TGCGCCAGCAGCTTTTCAGGGTCTTCCTCCTACGAGCAGTACTTC.

The CDR3 coding sequence is TGTGCCAGCAGCCAATCGGGGTATGAGCAGTTCTTC. Its translation: CASSQSGYEQFF. This sequence joins TRBV14 and TRBJ2-1; D might be TRBD2 (5 bases). The V end was cut by 2 bases, the J end by 8 bases, with 7 bases between. The CDR3 covers 12 residues. Germline CDR1 is SGHDN and CDR2 is FVKESK.

CDR3: CASSPQWRGLPGELFF. CDR3 coding DNA: TGCGCCAGCAGCCCCCAGTGGAGGGGGCTACCCGGGGAGCTGTTTTTT. The gene calls are TRBV4-3 and TRBJ2-2; D might be TRBD1 (7 bases). The V and J ends lost 4 bases and 6 bases respectively, with 18 bases between them. The CDR3 extends over 16 amino acids. Germline values: CDR1 LGHNA, CDR2 YSLEER.

The chain recombines TRBV11-2 with TRBJ2-7, with TRBD1 matching 9 bases. From germline, CDR1 is SGHAT and CDR2 FQNNGV. V dropped 4 bases and J dropped 5; count of bases not matched to a gene: 3. The CDR3 covers 13 residues. The DNA of the CDR3 is TGTGCCAGCAGCTCGGGACAGGGTGACGAGCAGTACTTC. Its protein product is CASSSGQGDEQYF.

The V and J genes are TRBV3-1 (or the pseudogene TRBV3-2) and TRBJ1-3; D call uncertain. There are 16 residues in the CDR3. The V end was cut by 1 base, the J end by 0 bases, with 10 bases between. Germline V lookup: CDR1 LGHDT, CDR2 YNNKEL (reference sequence). The CDR3: CASSQGSDSSGNTIYF. The CDR3 coding sequence is TGTGCCAGCAGCCAAGGTTCAGATAGCTCTGGAAACACCATATATTTT.

The V gene is TRBV6-5, the J gene TRBJ1-3, with D possibly TRBD1 on 5 matching bases. This CDR3 is 15 amino acids long. V lost 7 bases and J lost 1, with 14 bases in between. Germline V gene lookup returns CDR1 MNHEY and CDR2 SVGAGI. This CDR3 reads CASIKPGKSGNTIYF. The CDR3 coding sequence is TGTGCCAGCATAAAACCAGGGAAATCTGGAAACACCATATATTTT.

The V gene is TRBV27, the J gene TRBJ2-3; 9 nucleotides line up with TRBD2. The V and J ends lost 6 bases and 2 bases, in that order; junction bases with no gene match: 6. The CDR3 is made up of 15 amino acids. Germline values: CDR1 MNHEY, CDR2 SMNVEV (reference sequence). The CDR3 coding sequence is TGTGCCAGCAGCCCCCTAGCGGGGTTCACAGATACGCAGTATTTT. Translating it yields CASSPLAGFTDTQYF.

V gene TRBV4-3 combines with J gene TRBJ2-2, with D possibly matching TRBD1 (7 bases). Deletions cut 4 bases from V and 2 bases from J, with 23 bases between. This CDR3 contains 19 residues. The germline V gene has CDR1 LGHNA and CDR2 YSLEER. The CDR3 region has the DNA TGCGCCAGCAGCCGACAGGGATCCACAGTGGGAGGAAACACCGGGGAGCTGTTTTTT. Its translation is CASSRQGSTVGGNTGELFF.

The J gene is TRBJ1-1, the V gene TRBV21-1. TRBV21-1 has pseudogene status. This CDR3 is 16 amino acids long. The CDR3 nucleotides read TGTGCCAGCAGACCCGAAGGCGGCACTTGCGTTGGTGAAGCTTTCTTT. It specifies CASRPEGGTCVGEAFF.

The chain joins TRBV7-9 to TRBJ1-6; D gene uncertain. CDR1 and CDR2 (germline): SEHNR, FQNEAQ (reference sequence). V lost 8 bases, J lost 9 bases, and 14 bases lay in between. This CDR3 comprises 13 residues. CDR3 DNA sequence: TGTGCCAGCTGCAGGCTGTTTGGTTCACCCCTCCACTTT. Translating gives CASCRLFGSPLHF. Supplemented by reference TRBV7-9 and TRBJ1-6, the full variable domain reads DTGVSQNPRHKITKRGQNVTFRCDPISEHNRLYWYRQTLGQGPEFLTYFQNEAQLEKSRLLSDRFSAERPKGSFSTLEIQRTEQGDSAMYLCASCRLFGSPLHFGNGTRLTVT.

The V and J genes are TRBV7-9 and TRBJ1-3; D gene ambiguous. Trimming took 0 bases from V and 10 from J, leaving 4 bases between them. The CDR3 loop spans 11 amino acids. Germline V gene sequence: CDR1 SEHNR, CDR2 FQNEAQ (reference sequence). CDR3: CASSLAPTIYF. The CDR3, as DNA: TGTGCCAGCAGCTTAGCGCCTACCATATATTTT.

The chain has TRBV7-9 and TRBJ2-1; D ambiguous. CDR3 length: 12 amino acids. Per germline, CDR1 SEHNR and CDR2 FQNEAQ (reference sequence). The germline V and J ends were trimmed by 5 bases and 8 bases, with 10 bases remaining between them. CDR3 in amino acids: CASSPEGYEQFF. The CDR3 DNA reads as TGTGCCAGCAGCCCAGAAGGCTATGAGCAGTTCTTC.